This passage covers 14 T cell receptor beta chains from one sample sequenced in a study of T cells during gluten challenge in celiac disease. Paired single-cell TRA and TRB sequences were amplified by three nested PCRs with multiplexed primers. MiXCR was run by TCRdb on the single-cell sequencing reads, yielding one entry per CDR3 protein. The sample lists about 130 distinct CDR3 sequences; approximately 46% were seen once. Sequenced here: gluten-specific CD4+ T cells sorted from the duodenum using tetramers, sampled at baseline or on day 14 of gluten challenge (not recorded which). The source of these receptors is a male donor with celiac disease.

By sample share, this clonotype is hyperexpanded. J is TRBJ2-7 and V is TRBV20-1; D not certain. Germline CDR1 is DFQATT and CDR2 is SNEGSKA (reference sequence). V was trimmed by 3 bases and J by 5 bases, leaving 14 bases between them. CDR3 length: 13 residues. The CDR3 coding sequence is TGCAGTGCTAGTTGGCAGGCTACCCACGAGCAGTACTTC. Its protein is CSASWQATHEQYF.

Sample share makes this clonotype hyperexpanded (1% or more). The genes are TRBV5-1 and TRBJ1-1, with D hard to call. The CDR3 length is 13 residues. V was cut by 6 bases and J by 4 bases, with 13 bases left in between. Germline V gene sequence: CDR1 SGHRS, CDR2 YFSETQ. This CDR3 reads CASTPGWGTEAFF. The CDR3 nucleotides read TGCGCCAGCACCCCCGGATGGGGCACTGAAGCTTTCTTT.

The chain recombines TRBV7-3 with TRBJ1-6; perhaps TRBD1 as D (6 bases). V was clipped by 5 bases and J by 0 bases, with 14 bases between them. The germline V gene has CDR1 SGHTA and CDR2 FQGTGA. CDR3 length equals 17 residues. In DNA, the CDR3 is TGTGCCAGCAGCCCCCACAGGGAAGGCTCCTATAATTCACCCCTCCACTTT. Translated: CASSPHREGSYNSPLHF.

The gene calls are TRBV7-2 and TRBJ2-1; TRBD2 matches 13 bases. Germline assignment: CDR1 SGHTA and CDR2 FQGNSA. The CDR3 runs to 15 residues. V dropped 5 bases and J dropped 8; count of bases not matched to a gene: 6. In nucleotides, the CDR3 is TGTGCCAGCAGCCGAAGGACTAGCGGGAGTCATGAGCAGTTCTTC. Amino acids: CASSRRTSGSHEQFF.

This clonotype is labeled large. This sequence joins TRBV9 and TRBJ1-1; TRBD1 matches at 8 bases. The CDR3 has 13 amino acids. Germline V CDR1 and CDR2: SGDLS, YYNGEE. V lost 4 bases, J lost 10 bases, and 9 bases stayed unmatched. The CDR3 reads CASSLYPGQGAFF. The CDR3 DNA reads TGTGCCAGCAGCCTATACCCAGGACAGGGAGCTTTCTTT.

The V gene is TRBV7-2, the J gene TRBJ2-5; no clear D. The CDR3 contains 14 residues. The ends were cut back, 7 bases at V and 4 bases at J, with 16 bases in the middle. CDR1 SGHTA and CDR2 FQGNSA come from the germline V gene. CDR3 nucleotide sequence: TGTGCCAGCAACCCCGGCCTTTTAGGAGAGACCCAGTACTTC. Protein product: CASNPGLLGETQYF.

In its sample, this clonotype is hyperexpanded. The chain combines TRBV7-2 with TRBJ1-1, with D maybe TRBD1 (5 bases). The CDR3 sequence is 14 residues long. Germline V gene sequence: CDR1 SGHTA, CDR2 FQGNSA. Trimming shortened V by 3 bases and J by 4 bases, and 12 bases separated the two germline ends. The CDR3: CASSFSGGITEAFF. In nucleotides, the CDR3 is TGTGCCAGCAGCTTCTCTGGGGGTATCACTGAAGCTTTCTTT.

This sequence joins TRBV30 and TRBJ2-1; TRBD2 matches at 8 bases. Unmatched junction bases numbered 5, after V lost 6 bases and J lost 4 bases. This CDR3 spans 13 amino acids. Germline V lookup: CDR1 GTSNPN, CDR2 SVGIG (reference sequence). The CDR3 protein is CACKPSGYNEQFF. The CDR3 coding sequence is TGTGCCTGTAAGCCTAGCGGGTACAATGAGCAGTTCTTC.

By its share, this clonotype is hyperexpanded. V gene TRBV19 combines with J gene TRBJ1-1; 9 bases match TRBD1. The CDR3 totals 16 residues. The V gene end was trimmed by 5 bases and the J gene end by 0 bases; junction bases not matched to a gene: 7. Looked up from germline, CDR1 is LNHDA and CDR2 is SQIVND (reference sequence). CDR3 loop: CASSATGGQMNTEAFF. Written as DNA, the CDR3 is TGTGCCAGTAGTGCCACAGGGGGCCAGATGAACACTGAAGCTTTCTTT.

This clonotype ranks as large. The chain links TRBV5-1 to TRBJ2-7; no definite D call. V shed 3 bases and J shed 6 bases, with 16 bases lying between them. The CDR3 covers 14 residues. The germline V gene encodes CDR1 SGHRS and CDR2 YFSETQ. CDR3: CASSYAPAGSEQYF. The CDR3 DNA reads as TGCGCCAGCAGCTACGCCCCAGCCGGTAGCGAGCAGTACTTC.

This clonotype rates as large. This chain links TRBV19 with TRBJ2-5; 7 bases fit TRBD2. This CDR3 is 14 amino acids long. Germline assignment: CDR1 LNHDA and CDR2 SQIVND (reference sequence). Unmatched junction bases numbered 4, after V lost 1 base and J lost 5 bases. The CDR3 DNA reads TGTGCCAGTAGTATAGGGACTAGAGGCGAGACCCAGTACTTC. This gives the protein CASSIGTRGETQYF.

This clonotype qualifies as hyperexpanded. The rearrangement links TRBV5-1 to TRBJ1-6; TRBD1 might be the D (6 bases). This CDR3 region has 17 residues. V was clipped by 3 bases and J by 6 bases, with 19 bases between them. Germline CDR1 SGHRS, CDR2 YFSETQ. The CDR3, as DNA: TGCGCCAGCAGCTCCTCCGACAGGTGGCGATCTAATTCACCCCTCCACTTT. Translating gives CASSSSDRWRSNSPLHF.

CDR3 sequence reads: CASSQFRDGLWNEQFF. In DNA, the CDR3 is TGTGCCAGCAGCCAATTTCGGGACGGACTTTGGAATGAGCAGTTCTTC. The chain couples TRBV14 to TRBJ2-1; D could derive from TRBD1 or TRBD2 (5 bases each). V was cut by 2 bases and J by 7 bases, with 18 bases left in between. The CDR3 totals 16 residues. Germline loops: CDR1 SGHDN, CDR2 FVKESK.

Within the sample, this clonotype is hyperexpanded. The rearrangement uses TRBV20-1 and TRBJ2-3; D ambiguous. Trimming pared 6 bases from V and 7 bases from J, leaving 11 bases between. The CDR3 is made up of 11 amino acids. The germline gives CDR1 DFQATT, CDR2 SNEGSKA (reference sequence). The CDR3 bases are TGCAGTGCGGGGTTACCGAATACGCAGTATTTT. Its protein product is CSAGLPNTQYF.